This T cell receptor beta chain was observed in a study of PD-1 blockade in classical Hodgkin lymphoma. Study-wide results and limits: Compared with healthy donors, newly diagnosed patients reportedly showed lower baseline TCR diversity.

Specified time point: cycle 4 day 1 (C4D1), after less than 7 weeks of nivolumab. Relapses following autologous stem cell transplantation were seen in all patients, with brentuximab vedotin exposure varying. By magnetic negative selection, CD4+ T cells were purified from thawed PBMCs. Repertoires were generated with immunoSEQ multiplex PCR, while TCRdb's copy carries only in-frame clones and drops some. There are 18,000 or so clones in the sample; around 72% occur only once, and around 2.4% lies in the top ten. Details on this clone: Antigen specificity is unknown.

The CDR3 is 14 amino acids. Trimming took off 7 bases at V and 0 bases at J, with 7 bases between the two ends. Germline V gene sequence: CDR1 MNHEY, CDR2 SVGAGI. The chain joins TRBV6-5 to TRBJ1-6; D may be TRBD1 (5 bases). This receptor was identified in a human donor with classical Hodgkin lymphoma. The specimen was CD4+ T cells from blood, collected before the fourth cycle of nivolumab. The DNA of the CDR3 is TGTGCCAGCACAGGGAGCTCCTATAATTCACCCCTCCACTTT. Translated: CASTGSSYNSPLHF.